Following are 29 T cell receptor beta chains from one sample sequenced in a study of cytomegalovirus exposure and HLA in healthy donors. PCR amplification relied on 60 Vbeta primers (plus 13 Jbeta primers). Only in-frame clones appear in the TCRdb table, and some are missing; sequencing was by immunoSEQ multiplex PCR. The data hold about 140,000 clones, with roughly four fifths observed a single time. The sample consisted of PBMCs. The receptors shown here come from a woman between 40 and 50 years old in good health and CMV-seronegative.

The chain recombines TRBV21-1 with TRBJ1-1. TRBV21-1 constitutes a pseudogene. CDR3 size: 12 residues. The CDR3 reads CAGLRGNTEAFF. CDR3 coding DNA: TGTGCCGGCCTGAGAGGGAACACTGAAGCTTTCTTT.

For this clone: One junction end disagrees with the germline gene, perhaps due to a read error. The rearrangement joins TRBV5-1 to TRBJ1-2, with a tentative D call TRBD1 (6 bases). The CDR3 loop spans 14 amino acids. The germline CDR1 and CDR2 sequences are SGHRS and YFSETQ. This CDR3 reads CASSLALDSYVYTF. CDR3 bases: TGCGCCAGCAGCTTGGCCCTGGACAGCTATGTCTACACCTTC.

This chain uses TRBV27 with TRBJ1-2, with D unclear. Germline values: CDR1 MNHEY, CDR2 SMNVEV (reference sequence). This CDR3 is 12 amino acids long. With 5 bases removed from V and 13 bases from J, the gap between germline ends came to 17 bases. CDR3 loop: CASSSTGSSSTF. Here the CDR3 DNA reads TGTGCCAGCAGTAGTACCGGGAGTTCATCCACCTTC.

The chain recombines TRBV19 with TRBJ1-5, with a possible D match to TRBD1 (5 bases). The germline V and J ends were trimmed by 9 bases and 7 bases, with 19 bases remaining between them. CDR1 is LNHDA, CDR2 SQIVND, per germline (reference sequence). This CDR3 spans 14 amino acids. The CDR3 sequence: CASRVQEGAQPQHF. DNA of the CDR3: TGTGCCAGCCGTGTACAGGAAGGGGCCCAGCCCCAGCATTTT. Drawing the rest from reference TRBV19 and TRBJ1-5, the complete variable domain is DGGITQSPKYLFRKEGQNVTLSCEQNLNHDAMYWYRQDPGQGLRLIYYSQIVNDFQKGDIAEGYSVSREKKESFPLTVTSAQKNPTAFYLCASRVQEGAQPQHFGDGTRLSIL.

The CDR3 loop reads CASSPRRGTGKGVRNIQYF. The CDR3 region has the DNA TGTGCCAGTAGTCCCCGTCGGGGGACAGGGAAGGGGGTCAGAAACATTCAGTACTTC. The rearrangement joins TRBV19 to TRBJ2-4; 9 bases match TRBD1. The CDR3 extends over 19 amino acids. Germline-derived CDR1 and CDR2 are LNHDA and SQIVND (reference sequence). J was trimmed by 6 bases and V by 5 bases; bases with no gene match: 20.

V gene TRBV28 combines with J gene TRBJ2-1; 9 bases align to TRBD1. The V gene end was trimmed by 6 bases and the J gene end by 8 bases; junction bases not matched to a gene: 8. The CDR3 contains 14 residues. Germline CDR1 is MDHEN and CDR2 is SYDVKM. The CDR3 DNA reads TGTGCCAGCAGGACGACAGGGGGTTATGATGAGCAGTTCTTC. Protein: CASRTTGGYDEQFF.

The chain links TRBV10-3 to TRBJ2-5, with D possibly matching TRBD2 (6 bases). V lost 0 bases to trimming and J lost 4 bases, with 18 bases between them. Germline loops: CDR1 ENHRY, CDR2 SYGVKD. The CDR3 spans 17 residues. The CDR3 is CAISESILGGRRETQYF. CDR3 coding DNA: TGTGCCATCAGTGAGTCTATTTTGGGGGGAAGGAGAGAGACCCAGTACTTC.

The chain uses TRBV28 and TRBJ2-3; 7 nucleotides match TRBD2. The V gene end was trimmed by 5 bases and the J gene end by 2 bases; junction bases not matched to a gene: 13. The CDR3 runs 17 residues. In germline, CDR1 is MDHEN, CDR2 SYDVKM. The CDR3 nucleotides read TGTGCCAGCAGTGAAGCAATCCGACTAGCCAACACAGATACGCAGTATTTT. Its protein product is CASSEAIRLANTDTQYF. Variable domain in full (rest from reference TRBV28 and TRBJ2-3): DVKVTQSSRYLVKRTGEKVFLECVQDMDHENMFWYRQDPGLGLRLIYFSYDVKMKEKGDIPEGYSVSREKKERFSLILESASTNQTSMYLCASSEAIRLANTDTQYFGPGTRLTVL.

The genes are TRBV7-2 and TRBJ1-5; 7 bases align to TRBD1. V shed 5 bases, J shed 5 bases, and the junction held 6 bases outside the gene matches. There are 14 residues in the CDR3. Germline V gene data show CDR1 as SGHTA and CDR2 as FQGNSA. In nucleotides, the CDR3 is TGTGCCAGCAGCCCCGGGACAGACTATCAGCCCCAGCATTTT. This codes for CASSPGTDYQPQHF.

This chain connects TRBV4-3 to TRBJ2-2; TRBD2 matches at 11 bases. With V trimmed by 3 bases and J by 5 bases, 11 bases remained unmatched. CDR3 length: 18 residues. Germline V lookup: CDR1 LGHNA, CDR2 YSLEER. The CDR3 nucleotides read TGCGCCAGCAGCCAGGAATCTCTAGCGGGAGGTGGGACCGGGGAGCTGTTTTTT. Its protein is CASSQESLAGGGTGELFF.

The chain uses TRBV6-5 and TRBJ2-7, with 8 bases aligning to TRBD1. In germline, CDR1 is MNHEY, CDR2 SVGAGI. This CDR3 comprises 12 residues. V lost 10 bases to trimming and J lost 3 bases; unmatched junction nucleotides: 5. The CDR3 protein is CATTTGDYEQYF. For the CDR3, the DNA is TGTGCCACCACGACAGGGGACTACGAGCAGTACTTC.

The chain couples TRBV27 to TRBJ2-6, with TRBD2 as a possible D gene (5 bases). Trimming stripped 3 bases from V and 0 bases from J, with 9 bases between. The CDR3 length is 16 residues. From germline, CDR1 is MNHEY and CDR2 SMNVEV (reference sequence). The CDR3 DNA follows: TGTGCCAGCAGTTTTACGGGAAGCTCTGGGGCCAACGTCCTGACTTTC. It codes for CASSFTGSSGANVLTF.

A single count supports this clone. The chain carries TRBV4-1 and TRBJ2-5, with 9 bases matching TRBD1. The V and J ends lost 1 base and 2 bases, in that order; junction bases with no gene match: 2. The CDR3 length is 15 residues. Germline values: CDR1 MGHRA, CDR2 YSYEKL. As DNA, the CDR3 is TGCGCCAGCAGCCAAGTGGGACAGGGACAAGAGACCCAGTACTTC. Residues: CASSQVGQGQETQYF.

This sequence joins TRBV19 and TRBJ1-2, with D hard to call. Trimming took off 3 bases at V and 4 bases at J, with 15 bases between the two ends. Germline V CDR1 and CDR2: LNHDA, SQIVND (reference sequence). This CDR3 is 15 amino acids long. Here the CDR3 DNA reads TGTGCCAGTAGTATTTCGGGAGTGCAAGTCTATGGCTACACCTTC. Amino acid sequence: CASSISGVQVYGYTF.

This chain connects TRBV28 to TRBJ2-1, with TRBD2 matching 13 bases. J was trimmed by 7 bases and V by 5 bases; bases with no gene match: 5. The CDR3 is made up of 15 amino acids. Germline lookup yields CDR1 MDHEN and CDR2 SYDVKM. Here the CDR3 reads CASSPGLAGWNEQFF. DNA of the CDR3: TGTGCCAGCAGTCCGGGACTAGCGGGATGGAATGAGCAGTTCTTC.

J is TRBJ2-5 and V is TRBV5-5; 12 positions agree with TRBD1. The CDR3 has 16 amino acids. CDR1 and CDR2 from the germline V gene are SGHKS and YYEKEE (reference sequence). J gave up 5 bases and V 0 bases, and 5 bases lay outside the gene matches. This chain's CDR3 is CASSLAGQGAGETQYF. The CDR3 bases are TGTGCCAGCAGCTTGGCGGGACAGGGGGCGGGTGAGACCCAGTACTTC. Full variable domain (outside the CDR3, taken from reference TRBV5-5 and TRBJ2-5): DAGVTQSPTHLIKTRGQQVTLRCSPISGHKSVSWYQQVLGQGPQFIFQYYEKEERGRGNFPDRFSARQFPNYSSELNVNALLLGDSALYLCASSLAGQGAGETQYFGPGTRLLVL.

There are a few counts of this clone. This chain connects TRBV9 to TRBJ2-7, with D possibly TRBD1 on 5 matching bases. The CDR3 length is 16 residues. Germline V gene sequence: CDR1 SGDLS, CDR2 YYNGEE. V dropped 0 bases and J dropped 0 bases, with 13 bases sitting between them. CDR3 amino acids: CASSVGPQGNSYEQYF. CDR3 DNA: TGTGCCAGCAGCGTAGGTCCGCAGGGAAACTCCTACGAGCAGTACTTC.

The chain is built from TRBV7-6 and TRBJ2-1; possibly TRBD2 for D (6 bases). CDR3 length: 15 amino acids. Trimming shortened V by 1 base and J by 3 bases, and 10 bases separated the two germline ends. Per germline, CDR1 SGHVS and CDR2 FNYEAQ. The CDR3: CASSLGTNFYNEQFF. For the CDR3, the DNA is TGTGCCAGCAGCTTAGGGACTAACTTCTACAATGAGCAGTTCTTC.

This clone was seen just once. The rearrangement joins TRBV28 to TRBJ1-4, with no clear D. The CDR3 loop spans 15 amino acids. Germline V gives CDR1 MDHEN, CDR2 SYDVKM. V lost 6 bases, J lost 7 bases, and 18 bases lay in between. CDR3 sequence reads: CASSNLLGAGEKLFF. The CDR3 DNA reads as TGTGCCAGCAGCAACCTGTTGGGCGCCGGTGAAAAACTGTTTTTT.

This chain uses TRBV2 with TRBJ2-1; TRBD1 agrees at 11 bases. The CDR3 has 15 amino acids. J gave up 9 bases and V 6 bases, and 10 bases lay outside the gene matches. CDR1 is SNHLY, CDR2 FYNNEI, per germline. The CDR3 region has the DNA TGTGCCAGCAGGGCTGGACAGGGGGCGCTGGGTGAGCAGTTCTTC. Its translation is CASRAGQGALGEQFF.

This chain uses TRBV5-1 with TRBJ1-5; a possible D gene is TRBD1 (5 bases). Germline V gene lookup returns CDR1 SGHRS and CDR2 YFSETQ. The V gene lost 0 bases and the J gene lost 2 bases, with 12 bases spanning the gap. The CDR3 extends over 16 amino acids. The CDR3 bases are TGCGCCAGCAGCTTGGAGACACCGGGGGGCAATCAGCCCCAGCATTTT. As protein: CASSLETPGGNQPQHF.

This clone was seen once. The chain carries TRBV5-1 and TRBJ2-2; perhaps TRBD1 as D (5 bases). V lost 2 bases to trimming and J lost 1 base, with 21 bases between them. The CDR3 runs to 19 residues. CDR1 is SGHRS, CDR2 YFSETQ, per germline. The CDR3 DNA sequence: TGCGCCAGCAGCTTCGGAATACGATTCAGGCAGGGGAACACCGGGGAGCTGTTTTTT. Translation gives CASSFGIRFRQGNTGELFF.

This rearrangement joins TRBV29-1 to TRBJ2-1; the D is unclear. CDR1 is SQVTM and CDR2 is ANQGSEA in the germline V gene. With 6 bases removed from V and 9 bases from J, the gap between germline ends came to 18 bases. The CDR3 length is 13 residues. Written as DNA, the CDR3 is TGCAGCGTCCATACTCTCTCCGCCGGTGAGCAGTTCTTC. Amino acid sequence: CSVHTLSAGEQFF.

This clone showed up just once. J is TRBJ2-1 and V is TRBV19; D perhaps matches TRBD2 (6 bases). Deletions cut 5 bases from V and 2 bases from J, with 19 bases between. This CDR3 is 17 amino acids long. Germline V lookup: CDR1 LNHDA, CDR2 SQIVND (reference sequence). The CDR3: CASSLIYLGGAYNEQFF. The CDR3 DNA reads TGTGCCAGTAGTTTAATTTATTTGGGGGGAGCCTACAATGAGCAGTTCTTC.

The V and J genes are TRBV7-9 and TRBJ2-7; 9 bases map to TRBD2. CDR1 and CDR2 (germline): SEHNR, FQNEAQ (reference sequence). J gave up 1 base and V 1 base, and 14 bases lay outside the gene matches. The CDR3 is made up of 19 amino acids. CDR3 coding DNA: TGTGCCAGCAGCTTAGGGAGAGGGACTAGCCCTAACCCATCCTACGAGCAGTACTTC. Protein: CASSLGRGTSPNPSYEQYF.

This clone was seen a single time. The chain's CDR3 is CASSLFSEAFF. The DNA of the CDR3 is TGTGCCAGCAGCTTATTCTCTGAAGCTTTCTTT. The rearrangement uses TRBV11-2 and TRBJ1-1; D gene ambiguous. V was trimmed by 2 bases and J by 6 bases, leaving 4 bases between them. From germline, CDR1 is SGHAT and CDR2 FQNNGV. CDR3 size: 11 residues.

The chain joins TRBV7-2 to TRBJ2-7; 12 bases are a match to TRBD2. The V segment lost 5 bases and the J segment 2 bases; nucleotides outside the gene matches: 4. The CDR3 extends over 15 amino acids. Germline V CDR1 and CDR2: SGHTA, FQGNSA. The CDR3: CASSPSGRDTYEQYF. As DNA, the CDR3 is TGTGCCAGCAGCCCTAGCGGGAGGGACACCTACGAGCAGTACTTC.

The rearrangement links TRBV27 to TRBJ1-2, with TRBD1 matching over 8 bases. Trimming cost V 3 bases and J 4 bases; bases outside gene matches: 1. This CDR3 is built from 13 residues. Germline V lookup: CDR1 MNHEY, CDR2 SMNVEV (reference sequence). The DNA for the CDR3 is TGTGCCAGCAGTTTCGGGACAGGCTATGGCTACACCTTC. It is translated as CASSFGTGYGYTF.

The chain joins TRBV6-7 to TRBJ2-7; the D gene is possibly TRBD1 (5 bases). TRBV6-7 is assigned to the ORF class and has an uncertain function. The CDR3 loop spans 16 amino acids. V was trimmed by 4 bases and J by 0 bases, leaving 16 bases between them. This CDR3 reads CASSSRGHSSSYEQYF. The CDR3 DNA is TGTGCCAGCAGTTCCCGTGGACATTCAAGCTCCTACGAGCAGTACTTC.